This T cell receptor beta chain was documented in a study of sequential checkpoint blockade in melanoma. The V gene's germline CDR1 is MDHEN and CDR2 SYDVKM. CDR3 length: 15 amino acids. V gave up 1 base and J gave up 5 bases; unmatched junction bases: 4. Stated treatment: randomized to nivolumab then ipilimumab (arm A) or the reverse (arm B). Produced via immunoSEQ multiplex PCR; TCRdb's table is partial and in-frame only. The data show around 9,800 clones, 50% to 65% seen once. This clonotype was obtained from a human donor with melanoma. Material: CD8+ T cells sorted from blood (inferred from file names), obtained from a patient given nivolumab and ipilimumab in sequence. This chain uses TRBV28 with TRBJ2-7; the match to TRBD2 covers 11 bases. Here the CDR3 reads CASSLFTSGSNEQYF. The CDR3 DNA is TGTGCCAGCAGTTTATTCACTAGCGGGAGCAACGAGCAGTACTTC. Supplemented by reference TRBV28 and TRBJ2-7, the full variable domain reads DVKVTQSSRYLVKRTGEKVFLECVQDMDHENMFWYRQDPGLGLRLIYFSYDVKMKEKGDIPEGYSVSREKKERFSLILESASTNQTSMYLCASSLFTSGSNEQYFGPGTRLTVT.